The 2 T cell receptor beta chains below were found in one sample sequenced in a study of CD8 T cells in Susac syndrome. An amount of RNA that ranged from roughly 0.5 to 1 ug was reverse transcribed with random hexamers. TCRdb passed the immunoSEQ multiplex PCR reads through MiXCR, listing each CDR3 protein once. The sample lists roughly 200,000 distinct CDR3 sequences; 90% to 97% were seen once. Material: CD4+ T cells from PBMCs. The origin of the receptors is a human donor with multiple sclerosis.

The chain has TRBV13 and TRBJ1-1; D may be TRBD1 (5 bases). V lost 2 bases, J lost 3 bases, and 22 bases lay in between. The CDR3 loop spans 18 amino acids. Germline CDR1 PRHDT, CDR2 FYEKMQ (reference sequence). The CDR3 protein is CASSLLIWGKGGDTEAFF. The CDR3 coding sequence is TGTGCCAGCAGCTTATTGATCTGGGGGAAGGGTGGAGACACTGAAGCTTTCTTT.

The chain is built from TRBV20-1 and TRBJ2-3; TRBD1 matches 7 bases. The germline V gene has CDR1 DFQATT and CDR2 SNEGSKA (reference sequence). This CDR3 is built from 14 residues. V was pared by 5 bases and J by 1 base, with 6 bases of the junction left unmatched. This chain's CDR3 is CSASDRMGTDTQYF. The CDR3 nucleotides read TGCAGTGCTTCGGACAGGATGGGCACAGATACGCAGTATTTT.